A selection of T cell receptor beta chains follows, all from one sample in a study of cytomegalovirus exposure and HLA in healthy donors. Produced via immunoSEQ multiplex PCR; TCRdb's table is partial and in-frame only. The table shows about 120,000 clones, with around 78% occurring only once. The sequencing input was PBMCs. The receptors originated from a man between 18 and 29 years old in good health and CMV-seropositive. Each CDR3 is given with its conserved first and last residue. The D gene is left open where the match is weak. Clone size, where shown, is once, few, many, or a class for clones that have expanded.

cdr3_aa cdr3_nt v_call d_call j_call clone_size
CASSTISSGREAQFF TGTGCCAGCAGCACTATTTCTAGCGGGCGGGAGGCACAGTTCTTC TRBV9 TRBD2 TRBJ2-1 .
CASSLAQGTYSPLHF TGTGCCAGCAGCTTAGCGCAGGGGACCTATTCACCCCTCCACTTT TRBV7-9 . TRBJ1-6 .
CASSPFSQGAYYEQYF TGTGCCAGCAGCCCCTTTTCACAGGGGGCCTACTACGAGCAGTACTTC TRBV11-1 TRBD1 TRBJ2-7 .
CASSVSGAVDEQFF TGTGCCAGCAGCGTTAGCGGGGCCGTCGATGAGCAGTTCTTC TRBV7-3 TRBD2 TRBJ2-1 .
CASSLLAGTYTGELFF TGTGCCAGCAGCTTACTAGCGGGGACGTACACCGGGGAGCTGTTTTTT TRBV11-3 TRBD2 TRBJ2-2 few
CASSHDSSGANVLTF TGCGCCAGCAGCCATGACAGCTCTGGGGCCAACGTCCTGACTTTC TRBV4-1 . TRBJ2-6 .
CASSRGDVQPQHF TGTGCCAGTAGTAGGGGGGACGTACAGCCCCAGCATTTT TRBV19 . TRBJ1-5 .
CASSTQGVGNTIYF TGTGCCAGCAGCACGCAGGGGGTGGGAAACACCATATATTTT TRBV21-1 . TRBJ1-3 .
CAISKASGDYEQYF TGTGCCATCAGTAAGGCTAGCGGGGACTACGAGCAGTACTTC TRBV10-3 TRBD2 TRBJ2-7 once
CAAGGTVTNGYTF TGTGCTGCGGGGGGTACGGTTACGAATGGCTACACCTTC TRBV7-2 . TRBJ1-2 once
CASSLPSYEQYF TGTGCCAGCAGCCTTCCGAGCTACGAGCAGTACTTC TRBV6-5 . TRBJ2-7 .
CASSKKGQKYGYTF TGTGCCAGCAGCAAGAAGGGACAGAAGTATGGCTACACCTTC TRBV21-1 . TRBJ1-2 .
CASSSTGTGRLNYGYTF TGTGCCAGCAGTTCTACCGGGACAGGGAGATTAAACTATGGCTACACCTTC TRBV27 TRBD1 TRBJ1-2 .
CAWRPTGFPGYTF TGTGCCTGGAGACCCACAGGGTTTCCTGGCTACACCTTC TRBV30 . TRBJ1-2 .
CAWSVQRDSPLHF TGTGCCTGGAGTGTACAGCGGGATTCACCCCTCCACTTT TRBV30 . TRBJ1-6 .
CASSVSGGYGYTF TGTGCCAGCAGCGTATCGGGAGGCTATGGCTACACCTTC TRBV9 . TRBJ1-2 .
CASSTPQVRNTIYF TGTGCCAGCAGCACCCCACAGGTTCGGAACACCATATATTTT TRBV6-4 . TRBJ1-3 .
CASSHSGEYLGYTF TGCGCCAGCAGCCACTCCGGGGAGTATCTGGGCTACACCTTC TRBV5-1 . TRBJ1-2 .
CASRSFATNYGYTF TGTGCCAGCAGATCCTTCGCGACTAACTATGGCTACACCTTC TRBV5-6 . TRBJ1-2 .
CASSWESFTSTDTQYF TGTGCCAGCAGTTGGGAGTCTTTTACTAGCACAGATACGCAGTATTTT TRBV6-5 . TRBJ2-3 .